This TCR beta chain appears in the sequencing data of a study of patients and donors after allogeneic stem cell transplantation. Using its own MiXCR run on the RT-PCR reads, TCRdb lists one record per CDR3 protein. Here the sample spans about a million distinct CDR3 sequences, roughly 18% being singletons. V was clipped by 3 bases and J by 8 bases, with 15 bases between them. Germline CDR1 and CDR2: SQVTM and ANQGSEA. The CDR3 covers 13 residues. The chain combines TRBV29-1 with TRBJ2-3; D is uncertain. The source of this sequence is a human donor who was either an allogeneic HSCT recipient or a stem cell or donor lymphocyte infusion donor (not recorded which). It is not recorded whose cells these are; they may come from a transplant donor. Sequencing used blood, either unsorted or a sorted T cell fraction (not recorded which). The CDR3 DNA reads as TGCAGCGTTGAGGGCCTCCTTCTGGGTACGCAGTATTTT. This gives the protein CSVEGLLLGTQYF.